This passage covers 10 T cell receptor beta chains from one sample sequenced in a study of T cell repertoires in ileal Crohn's disease. Data came from immunoSEQ multiplex PCR; TCRdb stores just in-frame clones and leaves some out. The table has around 8,100 clones, about four fifths seen once. Sample: ileal tissue. All receptors come from an adult with Crohn's disease.

The chain has TRBV5-8 and TRBJ2-2; TRBD1 might be the D (6 bases). The CDR3 consists of 15 residues. Between the trimmed V and J ends, which lost 2 bases and 5 bases, there was a span of 13 bases. Germline CDR1 reads SGHTS; CDR2 reads YDEGEE. The CDR3 DNA reads TGTGCCAGCAGCTTATTAACCCAGGGGACCGGGGAGCTGTTTTTT. This codes for CASSLLTQGTGELFF.

This clone has a handful of counts. The V and J genes are TRBV6-6 and TRBJ1-2; 9 positions agree with TRBD1. Germline CDR1 reads MNHNY; CDR2 reads SVGAGI (reference sequence). The length of the CDR3 is 14 residues. The V gene end was trimmed by 6 bases and the J gene end by 4 bases; junction bases not matched to a gene: 6. The CDR3 here is CASRQGAEIYGYTF. DNA of the CDR3: TGTGCCAGCAGACAGGGGGCCGAAATCTATGGCTACACCTTC.

This clone was observed a handful of times. The chain is built from TRBV28 and TRBJ2-3, with D possibly matching TRBD2 (6 bases). The V gene's germline CDR1 is MDHEN and CDR2 SYDVKM. Trimming cost V 2 bases and J 3 bases, with 12 bases left between them. CDR3 length: 15 amino acids. In DNA, the CDR3 is TGTGCCAGCAGTTTACTTGGGAGGCGGACAGATACGCAGTATTTT. As protein: CASSLLGRRTDTQYF.

This clone was counted a single time. J is TRBJ2-2 and V is TRBV25-1; D possibly corresponds to TRBD1 (6 bases). Germline V CDR1 and CDR2: MGHDK, SYGVNS. The CDR3 loop spans 14 amino acids. The V end was cut by 6 bases, the J end by 1 base, with 9 bases between. The DNA for the CDR3 is TGTGCCAGCAGGGAGACAGGGAACACCGGGGAGCTGTTTTTT. This sequence encodes CASRETGNTGELFF. Together with reference TRBV25-1 and TRBJ2-2, the CDR3 gives the full variable domain: EADIYQTPRYLVIGTGKKITLECSQTMGHDKMYWYQQDPGMELHLIHYSYGVNSTEKGDLSSESTVSRIRTEHFPLTLESARPSHTSQYLCASRETGNTGELFFGEGSRLTVL.

In this sample, this clone turned up once. The chain is built from TRBV5-1 and TRBJ1-4; a weak D match, TRBD1 (6 bases). This CDR3 has 13 amino acids. V was shortened by 4 bases and J by 8 bases, with 12 bases between the two germline ends. CDR1 is SGHRS and CDR2 is YFSETQ in the germline V gene. The CDR3 nucleotides read TGCGCCAGCAGCGCGGACAGTAACGAAAAACTGTTTTTT. Protein product: CASSADSNEKLFF.

This clone was detected only once. The chain combines TRBV11-1 with TRBJ1-1; D unclear. CDR3 length equals 13 residues. Germline assignment: CDR1 SGHAT and CDR2 FQDESV (reference sequence). The V and J ends lost 1 base and 1 base respectively, with 4 bases between them. The DNA of the CDR3 is TGTGCCAGCAGCTTAGGGCAGAACACTGAAGCTTTCTTT. This encodes CASSLGQNTEAFF.

The chain uses TRBV19 and TRBJ1-2; D remains unclear. The CDR3 totals 13 residues. Germline V gives CDR1 LNHDA, CDR2 SQIVND (reference sequence). Deletions cut 5 bases from V and 0 bases from J, with 7 bases between. CDR3 protein: CASSLRANYGYTF. The CDR3 DNA reads TGTGCCAGTAGTCTTCGAGCTAACTATGGCTACACCTTC.

The chain employs TRBV28 and TRBJ1-1; tentative D call: TRBD1 (6 bases). V was cut by 6 bases and J by 5 bases, with 19 bases left in between. The germline V gene encodes CDR1 MDHEN and CDR2 SYDVKM. The length of the CDR3 is 15 residues. CDR3 sequence reads: CASSLYGGQGTEAFF. The CDR3 DNA reads as TGTGCCAGCAGCCTCTACGGGGGGCAGGGAACTGAAGCTTTCTTT.

J is TRBJ1-6 and V is TRBV6-5; 7 nucleotides match TRBD1. The CDR3 spans 15 residues. V shed 5 bases, J shed 0 bases, and the junction held 1 base outside the gene matches. Germline V gene lookup returns CDR1 MNHEY and CDR2 SVGAGI. CDR3 in DNA: TGTGCCAGCAGTCGGGACAGCTCCTATAATTCACCCCTCCACTTT. Residues: CASSRDSSYNSPLHF.

The rearrangement links TRBV19 to TRBJ1-2, with 7 bases lining up with TRBD1. Per germline, CDR1 LNHDA and CDR2 SQIVND (reference sequence). V gave up 5 bases and J gave up 7 bases; unmatched junction bases: 10. The CDR3 loop spans 14 amino acids. CDR3 bases: TGTGCCAGTAGTCCAACGGGACAGAAGAGTGGCTACACCTTC. Amino acids: CASSPTGQKSGYTF.